This TCR beta chain was observed in a study of technical replicates of blood from a few donors (dated by TCRdb to 2017 to 2019). CDR1 LNHDA and CDR2 SQIVND were looked up in the germline V gene (reference sequence). Its CDR3 holds 15 amino acids, cysteine through phenylalanine. The read is trimmed to its CDR3 DNA, 45 bases read in frame from base 1. Germline trimming: 7 bases from V, 3 bases from J; junction bases outside gene matches: 7. A remark on this clone: Its target antigen remains unknown. It has no much larger one-base neighbor in the sample; base qualities were not kept.

The method was the immunoSEQ multiplex PCR assay. TCRdb re-hosts the immuneACCESS table, in-frame sequences only. Its copies lack some clones; in the studies checked, an unresolved V gene accounts for under half of them, and the cause for the rest is not known. The sample records around 100,000 clones, about 95% of which are singletons. The top ten constitute 0.3% to 0.45% of the sample. This clonotype was sampled from a human donor in good health. The sequence links TRBV19 to TRBJ2-1, with 9 junctional bases fitting TRBD2. Specimen: T cells isolated from PBMCs. In nucleotides, the sequence is TGTGCCAGTACTACTGAGCGGGAGGTCTACAATGAGCAGTTCTTC. Its protein product is CASTTEREVYNEQFF.